This T cell receptor (beta chain) comes out of a study of blood T cell repertoires in COVID-19. Study-wide background: COVID-19 samples, acute and convalescent, were from the United States, Italy and Spain.

In the original workflow: The assay estimated nucleated cells by amplifying reference gene primers. The data were produced by immunoSEQ multiplex PCR, yet TCRdb's version contains in-frame clones alone and is incomplete. V, J and clone size derive from that table, while D and trimming were established from the DNA sequence. The sample contains roughly 500,000 clones, more than 85% of which appear only once. Germline CDR1 reads MNHNY; CDR2 reads SVGAGI (reference sequence). CDR3 length: 15 amino acids. With 6 bases clipped from V and 0 bases from J, the junction kept 6 bases outside the gene matches. Grouping used clinical history reported by participants in a survey and questionnaire.

The sample was PBMCs or T cells enriched from blood (not recorded which). V gene TRBV6-6 combines with J gene TRBJ1-2, with 8 bases matching TRBD1. The receptor's source is a woman in her fifties or sixties who had recovered from COVID-19. The CDR3 DNA is TGTGCCAGCAGGGGCGGACAGGGTCCTAACTATGGCTACACCTTC. Its translation: CASRGGQGPNYGYTF.